This TCR beta chain was profiled in a study of T-cell memory formation after mild COVID-19. Study-wide points: Whether second-wave clones peaking at day 37 were SARS-CoV-2 specific went unconfirmed.

TCRdb independently ran MiXCR on the 5' RACE reads; one entry per CDR3 protein. The table has about 620,000 distinct CDR3 sequences, 15% to 20% seen once; the top ten hold around 12%. Notes on this clonotype: Its antigen is not identified.

Sequencing input: PBMCs or a T cell subset sorted from them (not recorded which). This sequence originates from an adult woman who had mild COVID-19 (a few samples of this study predate the infection). Cell type and time point are not known.

CDR3 sequence (DNA): TGTGCCAGTACCCCCGGACAGGGGGGTTTCGGAAACATTCAGTACTTC. Its translation: CASTPGQGGFGNIQYF. V and J are TRBV19 and TRBJ2-4; 10 positions agree with TRBD1. The CDR3 consists of 16 residues. Germline CDR1 LNHDA, CDR2 SQIVND (reference sequence). V shed 7 bases, J shed 6 bases, and the junction held 12 bases outside the gene matches.